Listed below are T cell receptor beta chains from one sample, sequenced in a study of cytomegalovirus exposure and HLA in healthy donors. The table came from immunoSEQ multiplex PCR; TCRdb's copy has only in-frame clones and leaves some out. The sample has some 270,000 clones, around 80% seen once. Specimen: PBMCs. These receptors were collected from a girl aged 2-10 years in good health and CMV-seronegative. Both conserved end residues are part of each CDR3. A D gene is named only where the DNA matches it firmly. Rows give clone size only sometimes, using once, few, many, or a class for an expanded clone.

len,v_gene,d_gene,abundance,j_gene,CDR3nt,CDR3aa
19,TRBV19,TRBD2,few,TRBJ2-2,TGTGCCAGTAGGAGGGGACCGACTAGCGGGAGGCTGAACACCGGGGAGCTGTTTTTT,CASRRGPTSGRLNTGELFF
18,TRBV7-2,TRBD1,-,TRBJ1-1,TGTGCCAGCAGCCAGACAGGGACAGGGGGCAGGCGGAACACTGAAGCTTTCTTT,CASSQTGTGGRRNTEAFF
14,TRBV11-2,TRBD2,-,TRBJ2-1,TGTGCCAGCAGCTTTGGCGGGAGGGGCGATGAGCAGTTCTTC,CASSFGGRGDEQFF
19,TRBV29-1,-,-,TRBJ1-5,TGCAGCGTTGAAGATCCCCGGCAGGGGCCTCTTCTTGGCAATCAGCCCCAGCATTTT,CSVEDPRQGPLLGNQPQHF
14,TRBV5-8,-,-,TRBJ1-5,TGTGCCAGCAGCCCGGGGGGCAGCAATCAGCCCCAGCATTTT,CASSPGGSNQPQHF
14,TRBV27,TRBD2,-,TRBJ2-7,TGTGCCAGCAGTTTAAGTAGCGGGAGATACGAGCAGTACTTC,CASSLSSGRYEQYF
13,TRBV28,-,-,TRBJ2-7,TGTGCCAGCCGCCTGGACTTAGCCTACGAGCAGTACTTC,CASRLDLAYEQYF
14,TRBV9,-,once,TRBJ1-1,TGTGCCAGCAGCGTAGCTACCTTTGACACTGAAGCTTTCTTT,CASSVATFDTEAFF
17,TRBV29-1,TRBD2,-,TRBJ2-1,TGCAGCACGGGCGGCGCACACTTAGCGGGAGGGTTAAATGAGCAGTTCTTC,CSTGGAHLAGGLNEQFF
16,TRBV5-1,-,-,TRBJ2-3,TGCGCCAGCAGGAGATTAGGGGACACTAGCACAGATACGCAGTATTTT,CASRRLGDTSTDTQYF
16,TRBV11-3,-,few,TRBJ2-1,TGTGCCAGCAGCTTAGGCGGATCTAGCTCCTACAATGAGCAGTTCTTC,CASSLGGSSSYNEQFF
14,TRBV9,-,-,TRBJ2-7,TGTGCCAGCAGCCCGAAAAGACAGGACTACGAGCAGTACTTC,CASSPKRQDYEQYF
16,TRBV4-2,-,-,TRBJ1-4,TGTGCCAGCAGCCAACAACACAGAACAACTAATGAAAAACTGTTTTTT,CASSQQHRTTNEKLFF
16,TRBV19,-,-,TRBJ1-5,TGTGCCAGTAGCAGGGGATCACTTCAGGGATATCAGCCCCAGCATTTT,CASSRGSLQGYQPQHF
12,TRBV7-9,-,-,TRBJ2-3,TGTGCCAGCAGCTCAATTACAGATACGCAGTATTTT,CASSSITDTQYF